These 10 T cell receptor beta chains originate from one sample sequenced in a study of tumor-infiltrating lymphocytes in primary liver carcinoma (dated 2017 in TCRdb). Without any cell sorting, total RNA and DNA were co-extracted from around 18-30 mg of bulk tissue using the AllPrep DNA/RNA mini kit. Sequencing took place on an Illumina HiSeq 2500. A constant-region primer and ProtoScript II reverse transcriptase were used to reverse-transcribe TCRbeta-specific cDNA from approximately 550 ng total RNA. Three nested multiplex PCR rounds, following a slightly modified ARM-PCR procedure, were used to build the TCRbeta libraries. Each of the first two PCR rounds ran for 10 cycles and used multiplex TRBV1-TRBV30 forward primers together with a Cbeta reverse primer. TCRdb reanalyzed the raw reads on its own, using fastp at Q25 for trimming and MiXCR for clone calling, and kept in-frame beta chains. Records with the same CDR3 protein are collapsed into one entry carrying the most frequent genes and DNA. The sample records roughly 53,000 distinct CDR3 sequences, about 73% of which are singletons. Around 23% of the sample comes from the top ten.

The sequenced material came from liver tumor tissue from sampling region 2. The sample's cell subset or site label is to be understood as: tumor region T2, inferior pole. These receptors originate from a man in his forties with primary liver carcinoma and hepatitis B virus infection.

About this clonotype itself: The CDR3 ends on some other residue instead of the conserved phenylalanine or tryptophan, so this is likely a read error. The chain employs TRBV7-8 and TRBJ2-3; unclear D gene. The J call may be faulty, since TRBJ1-5 better matches the DNA end. The CDR3 runs to 17 residues. CDR1 is SGHVS and CDR2 is FQNEAQ in the germline V gene. CDR3 nucleotide sequence: TGTGCCAGCAGCTTAGCCCAAGCGGGATGGCCACATGATACGCAGCATTAT. It yields the protein CASSLAQAGWPHDTQHY.

This clonotype was seen once. This rearrangement joins TRBV6-1 to TRBJ2-6; 9 bases are shared with TRBD1. From germline, CDR1 is MNHNS and CDR2 SASEGT. The CDR3 runs to 16 residues. The CDR3 loop reads CVISPGQGPGANVLTF. The CDR3 DNA is TGTGTCATCAGTCCGGGACAGGGACCCGGGGCCAACGTCCTGACTTTC.

Note on this clonotype: This may be a read error, as it is one base from a much larger clone. The CDR3 protein is CSVDDSRPPHNEQFF. The CDR3 nucleotides read TGCAGCGTTGACGACTCCCGGCCCCCTCACAATGAGCAGTTCTTC. The chain has TRBV29-1 and TRBJ2-1; D not certain. Germline loops: CDR1 SQVTM, CDR2 ANQGSEA. Trimming removed 3 bases at V and 5 bases at J, with 17 bases between. The CDR3 has 15 amino acids.

Note on this clonotype: Sequence at one end of the junction differs from germline and may be a read error. CDR3 residues: CTSSLRRANSPLHF. The CDR3 nucleotides read TGTACCAGCAGCTTACGGAGGGCGAATTCACCCCTCCACTTT. The gene calls are TRBV11-2 and TRBJ1-6; D uncertain. The length of the CDR3 is 14 residues. Germline loops: CDR1 SGHAT, CDR2 FQNNGV.

This clonotype was seen just once. Since the CDR3 does not end with the conserved phenylalanine or tryptophan, this likely comes from a read error. V usage is TRBV5-5 and J usage is TRBJ1-1, with D perhaps TRBD1 (5 bases). The ends were cut back, 1 base at V and 1 base at J, with 11 bases in the middle. The CDR3 totals 15 residues. From germline, CDR1 is SGHKS and CDR2 YYEKEE (reference sequence). In nucleotides, the CDR3 is TGTGCCAGCAGCTTGTGGGGCGCGGGGAACACTGAAGCTTTCCTT. Translated: CASSLWGAGNTEAFL.

Of note for this clonotype: The conserved phenylalanine or tryptophan normally closing the CDR3 is absent here, so this likely arose from a read error. The genes are TRBV6-6 and TRBJ2-7; D remains unclear. The length of the CDR3 is 14 residues. CDR1 MNHNY and CDR2 SVGAGI come from the germline V gene (reference sequence). CDR3 loop: CAGRPRIQAREQYS. In nucleotides, the CDR3 is TGTGCCGGCAGACCTAGGATCCAGGCCCGGGAGCAGTACTCC.

This clonotype was seen more than once but under ten times. The CDR3 ends on some other residue instead of the conserved phenylalanine or tryptophan, so this is likely a read error. The chain combines TRBV28 with TRBJ1-2, with D perhaps TRBD1 (6 bases). The germline CDR1 and CDR2 sequences are MDHEN and SYDVKM. Trimming took off 4 bases at V and 11 bases at J, with 14 bases between the two ends. The CDR3 runs 12 residues. The chain's CDR3 is CASSSQGTGYTS. The CDR3 bases are TGTGCCAGCAGTTCCCAGGGGACTGGTTACACCTCC.

The chain uses TRBV24-1 and TRBJ1-2; possible D gene TRBD1, 5 bases. Germline CDR1 KGHDR, CDR2 SFDVKD. The CDR3 has 14 amino acids. The ends were cut back, 4 bases at V and 9 bases at J, with 17 bases in the middle. CDR3 protein: CATSDPAREARYTF. The CDR3, as DNA: TGTGCCACCAGTGACCCTGCCAGGGAGGCTCGCTACACCTTC.

J is TRBJ1-5 and V is TRBV6-1; D gene uncertain. Deletions cut 4 bases from V and 10 bases from J, with 17 bases between. Per the germline V gene, CDR1 is MNHNS and CDR2 is SASEGT. The CDR3 contains 14 residues. CDR3 loop: CASSVETGVDPQHF. CDR3 nucleotide sequence: TGTGCCAGCAGTGTGGAGACTGGTGTTGATCCCCAGCATTTT.

This clonotype occurred once. Possible read error: a much larger clone is one base away. The chain carries TRBV5-1 and TRBJ2-7, with D unresolved. The V end lost 5 bases, the J end lost 2 bases, and 14 bases lay between the germline ends. Germline lookup yields CDR1 SGHRS and CDR2 YFSETQ. The CDR3 runs to 14 residues. The CDR3 nucleotides read TGCGCCAGCAGTTGGATAGCTGACACCTACGAGCAGTACTTC. This codes for CASSWIADTYEQYF. Looking up the rest from reference TRBV5-1 and TRBJ2-7 gives the full variable domain: KAGVTQTPRYLIKTRGQQVTLSCSPISGHRSVSWYQQTPGQGLQFLFEYFSETQRNKGNFPGRFSGRQFSNSRSEMNVSTLELGDSALYLCASSWIADTYEQYFGPGTRLTVT.